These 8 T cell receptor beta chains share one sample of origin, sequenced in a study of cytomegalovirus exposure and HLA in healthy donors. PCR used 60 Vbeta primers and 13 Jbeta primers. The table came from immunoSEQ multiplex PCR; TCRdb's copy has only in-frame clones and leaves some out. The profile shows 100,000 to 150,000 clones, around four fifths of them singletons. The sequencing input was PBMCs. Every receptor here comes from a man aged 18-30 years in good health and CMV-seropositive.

The CDR3 region has the DNA TGTGCCAGCAGCGGGGGAAGCACAGATACGCAGTATTTT. The encoded protein is CASSGGSTDTQYF. The rearrangement uses TRBV6-1 and TRBJ2-3, with D perhaps matching TRBD2 (6 bases). The length of the CDR3 is 13 residues. Trimming left V 6 bases short and J 0 bases short, with 7 bases between. Germline V gene sequence: CDR1 MNHNS, CDR2 SASEGT.

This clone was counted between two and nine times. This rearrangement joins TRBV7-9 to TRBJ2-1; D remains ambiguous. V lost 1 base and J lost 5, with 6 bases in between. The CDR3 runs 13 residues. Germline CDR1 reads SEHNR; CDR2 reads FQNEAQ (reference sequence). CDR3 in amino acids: CASSLEPDNEQFF. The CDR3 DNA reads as TGTGCCAGCAGCTTAGAGCCCGACAATGAGCAGTTCTTC.

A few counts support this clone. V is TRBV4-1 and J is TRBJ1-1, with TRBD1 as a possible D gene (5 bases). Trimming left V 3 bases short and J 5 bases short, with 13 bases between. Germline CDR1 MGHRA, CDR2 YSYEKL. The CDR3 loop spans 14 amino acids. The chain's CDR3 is CASSHRGVYTEAFF. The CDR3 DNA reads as TGCGCCAGCAGCCATAGGGGTGTTTATACTGAAGCTTTCTTT.

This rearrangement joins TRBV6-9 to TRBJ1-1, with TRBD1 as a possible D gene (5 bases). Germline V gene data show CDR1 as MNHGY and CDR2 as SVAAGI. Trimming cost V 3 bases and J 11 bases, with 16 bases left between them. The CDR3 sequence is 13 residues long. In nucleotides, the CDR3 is TGTGCCAGCAGTTACTCGGCGGGGCATTGGGCTTTCTTT. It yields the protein CASSYSAGHWAFF.

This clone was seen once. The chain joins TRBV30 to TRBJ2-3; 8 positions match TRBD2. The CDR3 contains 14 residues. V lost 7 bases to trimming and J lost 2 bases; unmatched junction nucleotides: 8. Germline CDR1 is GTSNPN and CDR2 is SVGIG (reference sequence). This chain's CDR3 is CAFVSGADTDTQYF. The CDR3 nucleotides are TGTGCCTTCGTTAGCGGGGCCGACACAGATACGCAGTATTTT.

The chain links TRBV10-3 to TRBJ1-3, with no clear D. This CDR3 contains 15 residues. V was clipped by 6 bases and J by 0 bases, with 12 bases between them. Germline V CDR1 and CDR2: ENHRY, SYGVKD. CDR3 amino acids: CAIRAPINSGNTIYF. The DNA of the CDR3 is TGTGCCATCAGAGCTCCTATCAACTCTGGAAACACCATATATTTT.

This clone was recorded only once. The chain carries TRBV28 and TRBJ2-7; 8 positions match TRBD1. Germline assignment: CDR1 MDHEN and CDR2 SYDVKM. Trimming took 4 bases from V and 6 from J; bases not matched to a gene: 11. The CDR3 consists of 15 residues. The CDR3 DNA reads TGTGCCAGCAGTTCAGCTCAAAGGACAGGGAGCGAGCAGTACTTC. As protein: CASSSAQRTGSEQYF.

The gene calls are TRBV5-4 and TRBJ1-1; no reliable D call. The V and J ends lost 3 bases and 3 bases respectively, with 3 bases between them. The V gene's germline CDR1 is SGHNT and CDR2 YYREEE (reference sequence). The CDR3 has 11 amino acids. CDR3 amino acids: CASSSDTEAFF. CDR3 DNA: TGTGCCAGCAGCTCCGACACTGAAGCTTTCTTT.